The rows below give T cell receptor beta chains drawn from one sample of a study of cytomegalovirus exposure and HLA in healthy donors. Method: immunoSEQ multiplex PCR; TCRdb's copy keeps in-frame clones and lacks some. There are 180,000 or so clones in the sample; around 88% occur only once, and 0.31% lies in the top ten. The source material was PBMCs. These receptors all stem from a woman in her 30s in good health and CMV-seronegative. The CDR3 runs from the conserved cysteine through the conserved F or W. Fields, in order: J gene, V gene, D gene, clone size, CDR3 protein, CDR3 DNA. D genes are given only for firm matches. Only some rows state a clone size, as once, few, many or a class for expanded clones.

>TRBJ2-2|TRBV7-3|.|.
CASRRDTGELFF
TGTGCCAGCAGGAGGGACACCGGGGAGCTGTTTTTT
>TRBJ2-7|TRBV6-1|.|.
CASSKDVSPGEQYF
TGTGCCAGCAGTAAAGACGTTTCCCCCGGCGAGCAGTACTTC
>TRBJ1-2|TRBV7-9|.|few
CASSLDSRYGYTF
TGTGCCAGCAGCTTGGACAGCCGCTATGGCTACACCTTC
>TRBJ2-2|TRBV7-2|.|few
CASSPFTGNTGELFF
TGTGCCAGCAGCCCCTTCACGGGAAACACCGGGGAGCTGTTTTTT
>TRBJ2-5|TRBV11-3|TRBD1|.
CASSKQGHQETQYF
TGTGCCAGCAGCAAACAGGGGCATCAAGAGACCCAGTACTTC
>TRBJ2-2|TRBV5-4|.|.
CASSVQNTGELFF
TGTGCCAGCAGTGTCCAGAACACCGGGGAGCTGTTTTTT
>TRBJ1-2|TRBV5-1|.|.
CASSYDFYGYTF
TGCGCCAGCAGTTATGACTTCTATGGCTACACCTTC
>TRBJ2-5|TRBV2|TRBD1|.
CASTEQGETQYF
TGTGCCAGCACTGAACAGGGGGAGACCCAGTACTTC
>TRBJ2-3|TRBV5-4|.|.
CASSVGQQRGTDTQYF
TGTGCCAGCAGCGTCGGACAGCAGAGAGGCACAGATACGCAGTATTTT
>TRBJ2-7|TRBV4-1|TRBD1|.
CASSHDRGNYEQYF
TGCGCCAGCAGCCACGACAGGGGAAACTACGAGCAGTACTTC
>TRBJ2-3|TRBV5-4|TRBD2|.
CASSKETSGYTDTQYF
TGTGCCAGCAGCAAAGAGACTAGCGGATACACAGATACGCAGTATTTT
>TRBJ2-7|TRBV18|TRBD2|.
CASSPSGLAAYEQYF
TGTGCCAGCTCACCATCGGGACTAGCCGCTTACGAGCAGTACTTC
>TRBJ1-1|TRBV5-6|.|.
CASSFWQTTYWNTEAFF
TGTGCCAGCAGCTTTTGGCAGACAACCTACTGGAACACTGAAGCTTTCTTT
>TRBJ2-3|TRBV7-3|.|once
CASSFGGTDTQYF
TGTGCCAGCAGCTTCGGGGGCACAGATACGCAGTATTTT
>TRBJ2-2|TRBV11-3|TRBD2|.
CASRRDPGRGGTGELFF
TGTGCCAGCAGACGAGACCCGGGCCGCGGGGGGACCGGGGAGCTGTTTTTT
>TRBJ2-3|TRBV5-1|.|.
CASSGTWGRSTDTQYF
TGCGCCAGCAGCGGAACGTGGGGGCGCAGCACAGATACGCAGTATTTT